This entry concerns a single T cell receptor beta chain. The antigen is not known. V shed 4 bases, J shed 6 bases, and the junction held 5 bases outside the gene matches. The CDR3 loop spans 14 amino acids. Germline CDR1 reads SNHLY; CDR2 reads FYNNEI. This entry is derived from a study of T cell responses to AZD1222 COVID-19 vaccine. Study findings and constraints: Only 5 or 6 individuals given AZD1222 were seropositive at baseline. Clonal diversity may have been underestimated, and the donors were mostly white British, with more females than males. The CD4 TCRs associated with vaccination extended across spike and predominated at 160-218 and 743-854. Spike-specific TCR breadth and depth were elevated following two AZD1222 doses.

The assay was immunoSEQ multiplex PCR, and TCRdb's table has in-frame clones only and misses some. The table has around 130,000 clones, around 90% seen once. The sequence derives from an adult who received the AZD1222 COVID-19 vaccine. The chain joins TRBV2 to TRBJ1-4; 7 nucleotides agree with TRBD1. Sequenced material: peripheral blood, taken 28 days after the second AZD1222 dose. The CDR3 DNA sequence: TGTGCCAGCAGTGTCAGGGGGAAATATGAAAAACTGTTTTTT. Translation gives CASSVRGKYEKLFF.